These T cell receptor beta chains were read from a single sample in a study of Graves' ophthalmopathy and Graves' hyperthyroidism. One entry per CDR3 protein results from TCRdb running MiXCR on the multiplex PCR reads. Of roughly 1.1 million distinct CDR3 sequences listed, roughly 35% are singletons. Specimen: peripheral blood or thyroid tissue (not recorded which). The receptors originated from an adult man with Graves' hyperthyroidism. Both conserved end residues are part of each CDR3. Fields, in order: D gene, J gene, clone size, V gene, CDR3 length, CDR3 protein, CDR3 DNA. D genes are given only for firm matches. The size entry is marked missing in some rows and otherwise reads once, few, many or a size class.

TRBD2 | TRBJ2-5 | many | TRBV6-5 | 14 | CASREREYRETQYF | TGTGCCAGCAGGGAGCGGGAATATCGAGAGACCCAGTACTTC
NA | TRBJ2-2 | NA | TRBV28 | 15 | CASKGGSGVAGELFF | TGTGCCAGCAAGGGGGGATCAGGGGTAGCCGGGGAGCTGTTTTTT
NA | TRBJ1-4 | many | TRBV7-9 | 16 | CASSHTETSTNEKLFF | TGTGCCAGCAGCCATACAGAGACCTCAACTAATGAAAAACTGTTTTTT
TRBD1 | TRBJ1-2 | many | TRBV5-1 | 13 | CASSLGQGEGYTF | TGCGCCAGCAGCTTGGGACAGGGAGAGGGCTACACCTTC
NA | TRBJ1-1 | many | TRBV19 | 15 | CASSTIARTDTEAFF | TGTGCCAGTAGTACCATAGCAAGGACGGACACTGAAGCTTTCTTT
NA | TRBJ2-7 | many | TRBV14 | 13 | CASSQDQGFGQYF | TGTGCCAGCAGCCAAGATCAAGGCTTTGGGCAGTACTTC
NA | TRBJ2-7 | few | TRBV5-1 | 16 | CASSPTGGAGSYEQYF | TGCGCCAGCAGCCCTACAGGGGGGGCTGGGTCCTACGAGCAGTACTTC
TRBD1 | TRBJ1-2 | NA | TRBV30 | 14 | CAWSGGRGLDGYTF | TGTGCCTGGAGTGGTGGTAGGGGGCTGGATGGCTACACCTTC
NA | TRBJ1-5 | many | TRBV7-2 | 15 | CASTTSGGSNQPQHF | TGTGCCAGCACCACCTCGGGGGGTAGCAATCAGCCCCAGCATTTT
NA | TRBJ1-1 | NA | TRBV10-3 | 18 | CASSYPPTGHSLNTEAFF | TGTGCCAGCAGTTACCCTCCGACAGGACACAGTCTGAACACTGAAGCTTTCTTT
TRBD2 | TRBJ2-2 | NA | TRBV6-6 | 17 | CASSRPVLAGVTGELFF | TGTGCCAGCAGCCGCCCCGTACTAGCGGGGGTTACCGGGGAGCTGTTTTTT
TRBD1 | TRBJ1-4 | NA | TRBV10-3 | 12 | CAISGQGLELFF | TGTGCCATCAGCGGACAGGGTTTGGAACTGTTTTTT
NA | TRBJ1-4 | NA | TRBV25-1 | 14 | CASRGDRGMKNCFF | NA
NA | TRBJ2-2 | many | TRBV7-8 | 16 | CASSYDRRGLDGELFF | TGTGCCAGCAGCTACGATCGGCGGGGGCTGGACGGGGAGCTGTTTTTT
TRBD2 | TRBJ2-7 | few | TRBV6-6 | 15 | CASSISGGSSYEQYF | TGTGCCAGCAGCATAAGCGGGGGGAGCTCCTACGAGCAGTACTTC
TRBD1 | TRBJ1-4 | NA | TRBV19 | 14 | CASSTRPGQARLFF | TGTGCCAGTAGTACCCGACCCGGACAGGCTCGACTGTTTTTT
NA | TRBJ1-1 | NA | TRBV28 | 15 | CASKKPGRANTEAFF | TGTGCCAGCAAAAAACCCGGCAGGGCGAACACTGAAGCTTTCTTT
NA | TRBJ1-5 | many | TRBV24-1 | 14 | CATSGRGSNQPQHF | TGTGCCACCAGTGGTAGGGGTAGCAATCAGCCCCAGCATTTT
TRBD1 | TRBJ2-7 | many | TRBV29-1 | 14 | CSVTGTGSSYEQYF | TGCAGCGTTACCGGGACAGGGAGCTCCTACGAGCAGTACTTC
NA | TRBJ1-6 | many | TRBV6-5 | 16 | CASSEDLLRRNSPLHF | TGTGCCAGCAGTGAAGACCTTCTACGACGCAATTCACCCCTCCACTTT
NA | TRBJ1-6 | NA | TRBV7-8 | 15 | CASTQTPGAVSPLHF | TGTGCCAGCACCCAAACGCCGGGGGCGGTTTCACCCCTCCACTTT
NA | TRBJ2-2 | many | TRBV7-8 | 16 | CASSLGGTANTGELFF | TGTGCCAGCAGCTTAGGGGGGACGGCCAACACCGGGGAGCTGTTTTTT
NA | TRBJ1-4 | NA | TRBV7-2 | 12 | CASSLLAGKLFF | TGTGCCAGCAGCCTATTAGCGGGAAAACTGTTTTTT
TRBD1 | TRBJ2-5 | NA | TRBV11-1 | 14 | CASSLLDRAETQYF | TGTGCCAGCAGCTTACTAGACAGGGCGGAGACCCAGTACTTC
TRBD2 | TRBJ2-5 | few | TRBV28 | 15 | CASSFLAGAQETQYF | TGTGCCAGCAGTTTCCTAGCGGGGGCACAAGAGACCCAGTACTTC
TRBD1 | TRBJ1-2 | many | TRBV12-3/TRBV12-4 | 13 | CASWTSGGYGYTF | TGTGCCAGCTGGACGTCAGGGGGGTATGGCTACACCTTC
TRBD1 | TRBJ2-3 | NA | TRBV7-9 | 17 | CASSSHKTGARADTQYF | TGTGCCAGCAGCTCGCACAAGACAGGGGCTCGCGCAGATACGCAGTATTTT
TRBD2 | TRBJ2-7 | many | TRBV9 | 15 | CASSGGLAETYEQYF | TGTGCCAGCAGCGGGGGACTAGCGGAGACCTACGAGCAGTACTTC
TRBD1 | TRBJ2-5 | NA | TRBV25-1 | 15 | CASSLMQGAGETQYF | TGTGCCAGCAGTTTGATGCAGGGGGCAGGGGAGACCCAGTACTTC
NA | TRBJ1-4 | many | TRBV7-2 | 15 | CASSLQQTTNEKLFF | TGTGCCAGCAGCTTACAGCAAACAACTAATGAAAAACTGTTTTTT
NA | TRBJ1-5 | many | TRBV19 | 14 | CASMGGFPNQPQHF | TGTGCCAGTATGGGGGGGTTCCCGAATCAGCCCCAGCATTTT
NA | TRBJ2-7 | many | TRBV20-1 | 13 | CSASRGKTYEQYF | TGCAGTGCTAGTAGAGGGAAAACCTACGAGCAGTACTTC
NA | TRBJ1-4 | NA | TRBV6-5 | 16 | CASTKDHRIAPEKLFF | TGTGCCAGCACAAAAGACCACAGGATCGCTCCTGAAAAACTGTTTTTT
NA | TRBJ1-6 | once | TRBV11-2 | 15 | CASTSYTTDRSPLHF | TGTGCCAGCACATCCTACACGACTGATCGTTCACCCCTCCACTTT
NA | TRBJ1-2 | once | TRBV14 | 13 | CASSQQGQYGYTF | TGTGCCAGCAGCCAACAGGGCCAATATGGCTACACCTTC
TRBD1 | TRBJ2-5 | many | TRBV20-1 | 12 | CSVIDRGETQYF | TGCAGTGTTATCGACAGGGGTGAGACCCAGTACTTC
TRBD2 | TRBJ2-7 | NA | TRBV2 | 15 | CASTPGGLAIYEQYF | TGTGCCAGCACACCGGGGGGACTAGCGATCTACGAGCAGTACTTC
TRBD1 | TRBJ1-2 | NA | TRBV10-3 | 14 | CAISESGTGRGYTF | TGTGCCATCAGTGAGTCTGGGACAGGGAGAGGCTACACCTTC
NA | TRBJ1-1 | once | TRBV4-3 | 15 | CASSQGKRPNTEAFF | TGCGCCAGCAGCCAGGGTAAAAGACCCAACACTGAAGCTTTCTTT
NA | TRBJ1-1 | many | TRBV5-1 | 14 | CASSSGAGVTEAFF | TGCGCCAGCAGCTCCGGTGCGGGTGTCACTGAAGCTTTCTTT
TRBD2 | TRBJ2-2 | many | TRBV20-1 | 15 | CSASRAGVGTGELFF | TGCAGTGCTAGTCGAGCGGGAGTCGGGACCGGGGAGCTGTTTTTT
TRBD1 | TRBJ2-2 | many | TRBV29-1 | 13 | CSAGQGLTGELFF | TGCAGCGCGGGACAGGGGCTAACCGGGGAGCTGTTTTTT
TRBD1 | TRBJ1-2 | NA | TRBV7-8 | 14 | CASSQGTGTGGYTF | TGTGCCAGCAGCCAAGGGACAGGGACCGGTGGCTACACCTTC
NA | TRBJ1-1 | NA | TRBV29-1 | 12 | CSASKSSTEAFF | TGCAGCGCGAGTAAGAGTTCGACCGAAGCTTTCTTT
NA | TRBJ2-2 | many | TRBV2 | 15 | CASRDASRDTGELFF | TGTGCCAGCAGGGACGCTAGCCGTGACACCGGGGAGCTGTTTTTT
TRBD2 | TRBJ2-5 | few | TRBV28 | 17 | CASSFPGLAGVQETQYF | TGTGCCAGCAGTTTCCCCGGACTAGCGGGAGTCCAAGAGACCCAGTACTTC
NA | TRBJ1-2 | NA | TRBV7-6 | 13 | CASSYYGGAGYTF | TGTGCCAGCAGCTATTATGGGGGCGCCGGCTACACCTTC
NA | TRBJ1-2 | NA | TRBV15 | 18 | CATSRDIKSTGGFYGYTF | TGTGCCACCAGCAGAGATATCAAATCGACAGGTGGATTCTATGGCTACACCTTC
NA | TRBJ1-4 | once | TRBV7-6 | 12 | CASSTLGEKLFF | TGTGCCAGCTCGACTCTCGGGGAAAAACTGTTTTTT
NA | TRBJ1-5 | many | TRBV7-8 | 13 | CASSLDWNQPQHF | TGTGCCAGCAGCTTAGATTGGAATCAGCCCCAGCATTTT
TRBD1 | TRBJ1-4 | many | TRBV29-1 | 15 | CSVGGLGQTNEKLFF | TGCAGCGTTGGGGGGCTGGGACAGACTAATGAAAAACTGTTTTTT
NA | TRBJ2-5 | NA | TRBV4-2 | 14 | CASSYGIGRETQYF | TGTGCCAGCAGCTATGGGATAGGGAGAGAGACCCAGTACTTC
NA | TRBJ1-2 | NA | TRBV5-1 | 15 | CASSLSATAPYGYTF | TGCGCCAGCAGCTTGAGCGCCACAGCTCCCTATGGCTACACCTTC
NA | TRBJ1-6 | many | TRBV13 | 13 | CASSSPQSPPLHF | TGTGCCAGCAGCTCACCACAGTCGCCACCCCTCCACTTT
NA | TRBJ2-7 | few | TRBV7-2 | 17 | CASSLAVGTSYKSEQYF | TGTGCCAGCAGCTTAGCTGTGGGGACATCCTACAAGAGCGAGCAGTACTTC
NA | TRBJ1-1 | many | TRBV10-2 | 14 | CASSDPAGTVGSAF | TGCGCCAGCAGTGATCCGGCAGGGACCGTGGGGTCTGCCTTT
TRBD1 | TRBJ2-6 | many | TRBV11-2 | 16 | CASSLGTGPGANVLTF | TGTGCCAGCAGCTTAGGGACAGGACCAGGGGCCAACGTCCTGACTTTC
NA | TRBJ2-7 | many | TRBV24-1 | 13 | CATSAGDRSEQYF | TGTGCCACCAGCGCAGGGGACCGCTCCGAGCAGTACTTC
NA | TRBJ2-7 | NA | TRBV29-1 | 14 | CSSGIRDGAYEQYF | TGCAGCAGTGGGATCCGGGACGGAGCCTACGAGCAGTACTTC
NA | TRBJ1-2 | few | TRBV20-1 | 13 | CSARDLGYNGYTF | TGCAGTGCTAGAGATCTGGGATACAATGGCTACACCTTC